This TCR beta chain was recovered during a study of OX40 agonist ivuxolimab in advanced cancers. This CDR3 is 16 amino acids long. V gave up 1 base and J gave up 8 bases; unmatched junction bases: 10. Germline CDR1 LGHNA, CDR2 YSLEER. Here immunoSEQ multiplex PCR was the method, and the copy in TCRdb shows in-frame clones only, minus some. The data contain 65,000 to 85,000 clones, 90% to 95% of them singletons. This TCR derives from an adult with an advanced solid tumor such as melanoma, head and neck, liver or kidney cancer. The sequenced sample was CD4+ or CD8+ T cells sorted from blood, obtained in a trial of the OX40 agonist ivuxolimab. The genes are TRBV4-3 and TRBJ2-1; 8 bases match TRBD1. The CDR3 bases are TGCGCCAGCAGCCAAGTCCAGGGGGCGGTGGAGGATGAGCAGTTCTTC. It specifies CASSQVQGAVEDEQFF.